This TCR beta chain was sequenced during a study of T-cell reconstitution after alpha-beta-depleted transplantation in children (dated by TCRdb to about 2016). Background for the entire study: Using TCR repertoire profiling, the study followed T-cell immune reconstitution in a quantitative way in children after TCRalphabeta/CD19-depleted allogeneic hematopoietic cell transplantation.

Including the terminal cysteine and phenylalanine, the CDR3 comprises 15 residues. The sequence is cut down to CDR3 DNA, 45 bases in frame from base 1. From the germline V gene (reference sequence), CDR1 is DFQATT and CDR2 is SNEGSKA. V is pared back by 0 bases and J by 4 bases, with 13 bases lying between the germline termini. The library was generated by PCR. Instrument used: Illumina HiSeq 2500. TCR library preparation used molecular barcoding, with unique molecular identifiers applied to normalize quantification of the TCRbeta repertoire. In-frame beta chains were kept once TCRdb had trimmed the public reads at Q25 with fastp and called clones with MiXCR. Duplicate CDR3 protein sequences are folded into a single record with the most common DNA and genes. The sample has a few hundred thousand distinct CDR3 sequences on record, about an eighth of them singletons. The top ten clonotypes cover under 7% of the sample.

This clonotype showed up many times. What this receptor recognizes is not known. Base qualities are missing; no much larger clone stands one base away. This receptor was taken from a human donor who donated a stem cell graft to a child with combined immunodeficiency. The rearranged chain carries TRBV20-1 and TRBJ2-1; TRBD1 is a weak D gene call, 6 bases matching. The sample here was PBMCs from the stem cell graft donor, taken from the stem cell graft. The CDR3 in this case is CSARDFRQVYNEQFF. The sequenced DNA is TGCAGTGCTAGAGATTTCAGACAGGTTTACAATGAGCAGTTCTTC.